The rows below give T cell receptor beta chains drawn from one sample of a study of blood T cell dynamics during melanoma immunotherapy. Method: immunoSEQ multiplex PCR; TCRdb's copy keeps in-frame clones and lacks some. Of about 12,000 clones listed, 88% were seen once; the top ten hold about 4%. This sample comprised blood, obtained from a patient treated with checkpoint blockade. The receptors were sampled from a human donor with melanoma. CDR3s include the opening cysteine and the closing phenylalanine or tryptophan. A D gene is named only where the DNA matches it firmly. Not every row has a clone size; where given, it reads once, few, many or a size class.

clone_size,d_call,j_call,v_call,cdr3_aa,cdr3_nt
-,-,TRBJ1-4,TRBV5-1,CASSLDVATNEKLFF,TGCGCCAGCAGCTTGGATGTAGCAACTAATGAAAAACTGTTTTTT
-,TRBD2,TRBJ2-2,TRBV5-4,CASSLAFSAGGPSGELFF,TGTGCCAGCAGCTTGGCCTTCTCTGCGGGGGGGCCGAGCGGGGAGCTGTTTTTT
-,TRBD1,TRBJ2-1,TRBV19,CASSIGLTGGFSEQFF,TGTGCCAGTAGTATAGGGTTGACAGGGGGCTTTAGTGAGCAGTTCTTC
-,-,TRBJ2-1,TRBV20-1,CSADYYNEQFF,TGCAGTGCTGACTACTACAATGAGCAGTTCTTC
-,TRBD2,TRBJ2-3,TRBV5-4,CASSVGLAGAADTQYF,TGTGCCAGCAGCGTCGGACTAGCGGGGGCAGCAGATACGCAGTATTTT
few,TRBD2,TRBJ2-2,TRBV4-2,CASSQDPAGGTGELFF,TGTGCCAGCAGCCAAGATCCAGCGGGGGGCACCGGGGAGCTGTTTTTT
-,-,TRBJ2-7,TRBV6-6,CASSYSISGAYEQYF,TGTGCCAGCAGTTACTCGATTAGCGGTGCCTACGAGCAGTACTTC
once,-,TRBJ1-2,TRBV5-1,CASSLEGAGGYTF,TGCGCCAGCAGCTTGGAGGGCGCGGGTGGCTACACCTTC
-,-,TRBJ1-5,TRBV6-6,CASSYEGLGNQPQHF,TGTGCCAGCAGTTACGAGGGATTGGGCAATCAGCCCCAGCATTTT
-,-,TRBJ1-6,TRBV9,CASSVEERTALHF,TGTGCCAGCAGCGTAGAGGAGAGAACGGCCCTCCACTTT
-,TRBD2,TRBJ2-7,TRBV6-1,CASIDHGTSVSEQYF,TGTGCCAGCATCGACCACGGGACTAGCGTTTCCGAGCAGTACTTC
-,-,TRBJ2-7,TRBV18,CASSPRAGPESYEQYF,TGTGCCAGCTCACCACGGGCAGGACCGGAATCCTACGAGCAGTACTTC
-,TRBD2,TRBJ2-7,TRBV19,CATSLGGGGRAGEQYF,TGTGCCACCTCTTTGGGCGGAGGCGGGAGGGCCGGCGAGCAGTACTTC
-,TRBD2,TRBJ2-1,TRBV9,CASSVRGGAGEQFF,TGTGCCAGCAGCGTCCGCGGGGGGGCGGGTGAGCAGTTCTTC
once,-,TRBJ1-1,TRBV29-1,CSVEESVSGRAFF,TGCAGCGTTGAAGAATCGGTGTCCGGGCGAGCTTTCTTT
-,-,TRBJ1-1,TRBV6-6,CASRQGGTEAFF,TGTGCCAGCAGGCAAGGGGGGACTGAAGCTTTCTTT
-,-,TRBJ1-2,TRBV19,CASRDGHGYTF,TGTGCCAGTAGAGACGGCCATGGCTACACCTTC
-,-,TRBJ1-3,TRBV7-2,CASVQQLVSGNTIYF,TGTGCCAGCGTACAACAGCTGGTTTCTGGAAACACCATATATTTT
-,TRBD1,TRBJ1-5,TRBV5-5,CASSLGTGYGQPQHF,TGTGCCAGCAGCTTGGGGACAGGGTATGGTCAGCCCCAGCATTTT
-,-,TRBJ1-2,TRBV6-1,CASSETGANYGYTF,TGTGCCAGCAGTGAAACAGGAGCTAACTATGGCTACACCTTC
-,-,TRBJ1-1,TRBV6-5,CASSYRPVGGGTEAFF,TGTGCCAGCAGTTACCGGCCAGTCGGAGGAGGTACTGAAGCTTTCTTT
-,-,TRBJ1-2,TRBV5-6,CASSLDLLSESWGYTF,TGTGCCAGCAGCTTGGATCTTCTGTCGGAGTCCTGGGGCTACACCTTC
-,TRBD2,TRBJ2-1,TRBV19,CASSIMTSGTFEQFF,TGTGCCAGTAGTATAATGACTAGCGGGACATTTGAGCAGTTCTTC
-,-,TRBJ1-3,TRBV7-2,CASSPPGSGNTIYF,TGTGCCAGCAGCCCCCCGGGCTCTGGAAACACCATATATTTT
once,TRBD2,TRBJ2-1,TRBV11-1,CASSSGTSGYNEQFF,TGTGCCAGCAGCTCCGGGACTAGCGGATACAATGAGCAGTTCTTC
-,-,TRBJ2-3,TRBV5-1,CASRTGMGDTQYF,TGCGCCAGCAGAACCGGCATGGGGGATACGCAGTATTTT
-,-,TRBJ2-3,TRBV7-2,CASSLRPSATDTQYF,TGTGCCAGCAGCTTACGGCCTAGCGCCACAGATACGCAGTATTTT
-,-,TRBJ1-3,TRBV6-5,CASSRDTISGNTIYF,TGTGCCAGCAGCAGGGACACAATCTCTGGAAACACCATATATTTT
-,-,TRBJ1-3,TRBV6-1,CASSLGGFSGNTIYF,TGTGCCAGCAGTTTAGGGGGGTTTTCTGGAAACACCATATATTTT
-,-,TRBJ1-1,TRBV30,CAWSRGQMNTEAFF,TGTGCCTGGAGTCGGGGACAAATGAACACTGAAGCTTTCTTT
-,-,TRBJ2-1,TRBV25-1,CASSDLGRGSYNEQFF,TGTGCCAGCAGTGACCTAGGTAGAGGGAGCTACAATGAGCAGTTCTTC
-,TRBD2,TRBJ2-1,TRBV4-1,CASSQNPTSGNNEQFF,TGCGCCAGCAGCCAAAACCCGACTAGCGGTAACAATGAGCAGTTCTTC
-,TRBD2,TRBJ2-3,TRBV5-1,CASSLLPTGTSGGTDTQYF,TGCGCCAGCAGTTTGCTCCCCACCGGGACTAGCGGGGGCACAGATACGCAGTATTTT
-,-,TRBJ1-2,TRBV7-2,CASSFSTEVASGYTF,TGTGCCAGCAGCTTCTCCACGGAAGTTGCGAGTGGCTACACCTTC
-,-,TRBJ1-1,TRBV9,CASSVGGRGTEAFF,TGTGCCAGCAGCGTAGGGGGACGAGGAACTGAAGCTTTCTTT
once,TRBD1,TRBJ2-7,TRBV7-9,CASSLGNTGDEQYF,TGTGCCAGCAGCTTAGGTAACACAGGGGACGAGCAGTACTTC
-,TRBD2,TRBJ2-3,TRBV9,CASSVEVAGEADTQYF,TGTGCCAGCAGCGTAGAGGTAGCGGGAGAGGCAGATACGCAGTATTTT
-,-,TRBJ1-1,TRBV5-1,CASSFTGALGTEAFF,TGCGCCAGCAGCTTCACGGGGGCGCTGGGGACTGAAGCTTTCTTT
-,TRBD2,TRBJ2-1,TRBV7-2,CASSLVRAGGYNEQFF,TGTGCCAGCAGCTTAGTCCGAGCGGGGGGTTACAATGAGCAGTTCTTC
-,-,TRBJ1-1,TRBV7-9,CASTPQGGNTEAFF,TGTGCCAGCACCCCACAGGGAGGGAACACTGAAGCTTTCTTT
-,-,TRBJ2-7,TRBV10-1,CASRIHREPYEQYF,TGCGCCAGCAGGATCCACAGGGAACCCTACGAGCAGTACTTC
-,-,TRBJ2-3,TRBV19,CASSWTEITDTQYF,TGTGCCAGTAGCTGGACGGAAATTACAGATACGCAGTATTTT
-,-,TRBJ1-1,TRBV18,CASSPPDPRGTEAFF,TGTGCCAGCTCACCACCGGACCCACGGGGCACTGAAGCTTTCTTT
-,TRBD2,TRBJ2-7,TRBV11-2,CASSLEGSGGYEQYF,TGTGCCAGCAGCTTAGAGGGTTCGGGAGGCTACGAGCAGTACTTC
-,TRBD2,TRBJ2-1,TRBV6-1,CASSDSGRGSSYNEQFF,TGTGCCAGCAGTGATAGCGGGAGGGGGAGCTCCTACAATGAGCAGTTCTTC
once,TRBD1,TRBJ1-3,TRBV5-1,CASSPQGVGTGNTIYF,TGCGCCAGCAGCCCGCAGGGGGTCGGCACTGGAAACACCATATATTTT
-,-,TRBJ1-1,TRBV30,CAWGRKGRNTEAFF,TGTGCCTGGGGTCGGAAGGGGAGGAACACTGAAGCTTTCTTT
-,-,TRBJ1-1,TRBV6-5,CASSYGSGWVNTEAFF,TGTGCCAGCAGTTACGGGTCAGGGTGGGTGAACACTGAAGCTTTCTTT
-,-,TRBJ2-2,TRBV7-9,CASRGVGYRTGELFF,TGTGCCAGCAGAGGGGTCGGCTACCGCACCGGGGAGCTGTTTTTT
-,-,TRBJ2-5,TRBV7-9,CASSLNVETQYF,TGTGCCAGCAGCTTAAATGTGGAGACCCAGTACTTC
-,-,TRBJ2-1,TRBV18,CASTPPGGLVNEQFF,TGTGCCAGCACGCCGCCGGGGGGCCTGGTCAATGAGCAGTTCTTC
once,TRBD2,TRBJ2-1,TRBV7-9,CASSLTNGLAGHEQFF,TGTGCCAGCAGCCTAACGAACGGACTAGCGGGCCATGAGCAGTTCTTC
-,TRBD1,TRBJ2-6,TRBV27,CASNPGQGVAGANVLTF,TGTGCCAGCAATCCGGGACAGGGTGTTGCTGGGGCCAACGTCCTGACTTTC
few,TRBD1,TRBJ2-6,TRBV4-1,CASHPGGSQSGANVLTF,TGCGCCAGCCACCCAGGGGGAAGTCAATCTGGGGCCAACGTCCTGACTTTC
-,-,TRBJ2-7,TRBV30,CAWSVHISGYEQYF,TGTGCCTGGAGTGTACACATTTCGGGTTACGAGCAGTACTTC
once,-,TRBJ1-2,TRBV18,CASSPPVSTIGYTF,TGTGCCAGCTCACCACCGGTATCCACCATCGGCTACACCTTC
-,-,TRBJ1-1,TRBV25-1,CASRRWDTEAFF,TGTGCCAGCAGGAGATGGGACACTGAAGCTTTCTTT